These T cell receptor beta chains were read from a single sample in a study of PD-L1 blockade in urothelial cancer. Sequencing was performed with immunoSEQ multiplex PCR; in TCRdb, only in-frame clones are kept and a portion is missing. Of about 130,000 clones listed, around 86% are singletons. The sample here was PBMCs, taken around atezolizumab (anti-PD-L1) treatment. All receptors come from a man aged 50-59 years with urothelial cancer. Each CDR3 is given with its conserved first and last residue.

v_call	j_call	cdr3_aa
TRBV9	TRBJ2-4	CASSVGGGAKNIQYF
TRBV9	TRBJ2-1	CASSPQPGLGAYNEQFF
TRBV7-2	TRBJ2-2	CASSLAAFTGELFF
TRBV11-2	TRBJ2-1	CASSPRWGRRENNEQFF
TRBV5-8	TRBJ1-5	CASSLQGASQPQHF
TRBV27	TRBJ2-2	CASSPRGWPTGELFF
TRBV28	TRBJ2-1	CASSRLAGGPSNEQFF
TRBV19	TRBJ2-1	CASSIGGLGNEQFF
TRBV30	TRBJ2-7	CAWSVPPKGDYYPYEQYF
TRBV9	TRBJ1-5	CASSVEGKGRSNQPQHF
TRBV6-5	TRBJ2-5	CASSYMEFAKKTQYF
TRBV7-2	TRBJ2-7	CASSLGASYEQYF
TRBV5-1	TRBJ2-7	CASSWDRGRREQYF
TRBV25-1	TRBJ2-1	CASSDSETIYNEQFF
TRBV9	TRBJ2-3	CASSVEGVGTDTQYF
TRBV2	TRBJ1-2	CASNTGSYGYTF
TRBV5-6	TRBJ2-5	CASSSSGTGVGTQYF
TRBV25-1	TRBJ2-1	CASSVRERTYNEQFF
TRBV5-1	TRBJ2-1	CASSFDSLPYNEQFF
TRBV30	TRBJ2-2	CAWRTSGRDTGELFF
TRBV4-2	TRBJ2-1	CASSQEGVGGSNYNEQFF
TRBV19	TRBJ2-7	CASKMAVGSYEQYF
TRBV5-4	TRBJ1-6	CASSPTGEGRSPLHF
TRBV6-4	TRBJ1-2	CASSEFRGNYGYTF
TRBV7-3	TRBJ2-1	CASSPKPRLAGGNEQFF
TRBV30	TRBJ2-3	CAWSVGRGTQYF
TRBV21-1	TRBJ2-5	CASSKDGGQETQYF
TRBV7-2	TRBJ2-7	CASSLGTSGPSEQYF
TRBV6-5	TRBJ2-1	CASSYFLAGGHNEQFF
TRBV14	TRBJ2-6	CASSRRTGDNSGANVLTF
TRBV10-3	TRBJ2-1	CAISDSGGTNEQFF
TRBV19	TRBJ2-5	CASRARGSGSGETQYF
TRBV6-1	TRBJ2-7	CASSEQGSYEQYF
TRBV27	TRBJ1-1	CASKRLSDTEAFF
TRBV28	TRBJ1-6	CASSLIGGDSPLHF
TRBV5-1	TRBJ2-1	CASSLGVTGPYNEQFF
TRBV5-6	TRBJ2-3	CASSLDEGAAQYF
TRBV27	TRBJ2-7	CASSSGRSTTKQYF
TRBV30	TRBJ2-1	CAWRGSQNYNEQFF